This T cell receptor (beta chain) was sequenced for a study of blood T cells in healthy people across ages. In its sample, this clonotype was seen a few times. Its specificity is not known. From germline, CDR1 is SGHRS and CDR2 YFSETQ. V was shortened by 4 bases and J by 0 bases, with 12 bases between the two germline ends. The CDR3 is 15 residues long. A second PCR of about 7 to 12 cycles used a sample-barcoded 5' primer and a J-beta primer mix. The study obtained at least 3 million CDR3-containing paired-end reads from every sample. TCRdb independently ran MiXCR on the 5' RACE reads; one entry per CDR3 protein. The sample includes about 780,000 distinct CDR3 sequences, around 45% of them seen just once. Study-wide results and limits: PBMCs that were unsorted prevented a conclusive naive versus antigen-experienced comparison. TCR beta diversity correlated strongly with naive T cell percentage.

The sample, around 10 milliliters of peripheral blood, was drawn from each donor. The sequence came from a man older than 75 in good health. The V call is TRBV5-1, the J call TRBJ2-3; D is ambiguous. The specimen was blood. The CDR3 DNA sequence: TGCGCCAGCAGCGGCCTGGCTACTAGCACAGATACGCAGTATTTT. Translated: CASSGLATSTDTQYF.